These 6 T cell receptor beta chains were sequenced from one sample in a study of glioma-infiltrating T cells after dendritic cell vaccination. Time point given: after dendritic cell vaccination, including at tumor progression/relapse. Clones were sequenced by immunoSEQ multiplex PCR, and TCRdb holds only the in-frame ones, with some missing. Here the sample spans some 91,000 clones, 81% being singletons. The sample consisted of blood, taken after dendritic cell vaccination. Receptors were obtained from a human donor with glioblastoma.

The V and J genes are TRBV6-6 and TRBJ1-2, with D unclear. The V end lost 8 bases, the J end lost 1 base, and 11 bases lay between the germline ends. CDR3 length equals 13 residues. CDR1 and CDR2 from the germline V gene are MNHNY and SVGAGI (reference sequence). CDR3 loop: CASHSAGNYGYTF. In DNA form, the CDR3 reads TGTGCCAGCCACAGTGCGGGTAACTATGGCTACACCTTC.

There are a few counts of this clone. V usage is TRBV20-1 and J usage is TRBJ2-5, with no clear D. The CDR3 sequence is 11 residues long. Germline V gene sequence: CDR1 DFQATT, CDR2 SNEGSKA (reference sequence). The ends were cut back, 6 bases at V and 5 bases at J, with 10 bases in the middle. The CDR3 here is CSAPSSETQYF. The CDR3 nucleotides read TGCAGTGCCCCGAGCTCGGAGACCCAGTACTTC.

This sequence joins TRBV9 and TRBJ1-4, with D possibly being TRBD1 (5 bases). V dropped 3 bases and J dropped 7 bases, with 13 bases sitting between them. Germline values: CDR1 SGDLS, CDR2 YYNGEE. There are 14 residues in the CDR3. DNA for the CDR3: TGTGCCAGCAGCGAACAGGCGTCGCGTGAAAAACTGTTTTTT. Translated, it gives CASSEQASREKLFF.

This clone has only a few counts. V usage is TRBV9 and J usage is TRBJ1-1, with D unclear. The CDR3 loop spans 13 amino acids. Germline-derived CDR1 and CDR2 are SGDLS and YYNGEE. Trimming cost V 3 bases and J 0 bases, with 6 bases left between them. CDR3 protein: CASSGSMNTEAFF. CDR3 nucleotide sequence: TGTGCCAGCAGCGGAAGCATGAACACTGAAGCTTTCTTT. Full variable domain (remainder filled in from reference TRBV9 and TRBJ1-1): DSGVTQTPKHLITATGQRVTLRCSPRSGDLSVYWYQQSLDQGLQFLIQYYNGEERAKGNILERFSAQQFPDLHSELNLSSLELGDSALYFCASSGSMNTEAFFGQGTRLTVV.

J is TRBJ1-5 and V is TRBV6-1, with a weak D call TRBD1 (5 bases). CDR1 is MNHNS, CDR2 SASEGT, per germline. CDR3 length: 13 amino acids. V was pared by 6 bases and J by 7 bases, with 13 bases between. The CDR3 DNA sequence: TGTGCCAGCAGGACAGTGCAAGGCCAGCCCCAGCATTTT. Its protein product is CASRTVQGQPQHF.

Note on this clone: The sample contains more than one DNA sequence encoding this CDR3. This sequence joins TRBV5-6 and TRBJ1-5; D is unclear. The CDR3 spans 14 residues. V lost 3 bases to trimming and J lost 1 base, with 8 bases between them. CDR1 is SGHDT and CDR2 is YYEEEE in the germline V gene. The CDR3 reads CASSSIVSNQPQHF. CDR3 bases: TGTGCCAGCAGCTCTATAGTAAGCAATCAGCCCCAGCATTTT.